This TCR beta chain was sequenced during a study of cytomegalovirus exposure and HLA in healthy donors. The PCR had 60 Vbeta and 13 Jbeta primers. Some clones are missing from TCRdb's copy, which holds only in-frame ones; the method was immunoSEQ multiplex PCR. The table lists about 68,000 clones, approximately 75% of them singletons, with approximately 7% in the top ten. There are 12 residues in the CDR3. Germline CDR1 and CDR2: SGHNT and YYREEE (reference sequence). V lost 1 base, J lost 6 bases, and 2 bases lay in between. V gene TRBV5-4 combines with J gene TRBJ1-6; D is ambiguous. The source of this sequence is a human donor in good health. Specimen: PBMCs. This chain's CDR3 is CASSLRNSPLHF. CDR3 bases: TGTGCCAGCAGCTTGCGTAATTCACCCCTCCACTTT.